These 32 T cell receptor beta chains were all obtained from the same sample, sequenced in a study of OX40 agonist ivuxolimab in advanced cancers. This table comes from immunoSEQ multiplex PCR, and its TCRdb copy is limited to in-frame clones, with some not included. The profile shows 50,000 to 70,000 clones, around 93% of them singletons. The sample was CD4+ or CD8+ T cells sorted from blood, taken in a trial of the OX40 agonist ivuxolimab. The receptor set was obtained from an adult with an advanced solid tumor such as melanoma, head and neck, liver or kidney cancer.

The chain uses TRBV27 and TRBJ2-3; TRBD2 matches at 11 bases. The CDR3 consists of 14 residues. CDR1 and CDR2 from the germline V gene are MNHEY and SMNVEV (reference sequence). J gave up 4 bases and V 9 bases, and 6 bases lay outside the gene matches. The CDR3 nucleotides read TGTGCCAGTTCTAGCGGGAGGCCCCCAGATACGCAGTATTTT. Residues: CASSSGRPPDTQYF.

This clone is a singleton in its sample. This chain joins TRBV4-3 and TRBJ2-1; D perhaps matches TRBD2 (5 bases). The CDR3 contains 15 residues. CDR1 is LGHNA, CDR2 YSLEER, per germline. Trimming removed 0 bases at V and 4 bases at J, with 10 bases between. For the CDR3, the DNA is TGCGCCAGCAGCCAAGACCGGACTCGATACAATGAGCAGTTCTTC. Translation: CASSQDRTRYNEQFF.

The rearrangement uses TRBV6-5 and TRBJ2-7; no firm D call. This CDR3 comprises 14 residues. V lost 6 bases and J lost 1, with 13 bases in between. Germline CDR1 is MNHEY and CDR2 is SVGAGI. The CDR3 spells CASRAMGPSYEQYF. The CDR3 DNA is TGTGCCAGCAGAGCTATGGGCCCATCCTACGAGCAGTACTTC.

V and J are TRBV4-2 and TRBJ2-5; perhaps TRBD2 as D (5 bases). Germline loops: CDR1 LGHNA, CDR2 YNFKEQ. V lost 2 bases and J lost 2, with 9 bases in between. CDR3 length equals 14 residues. CDR3 bases: TGTGCCAGCAGCCAATATAGCGAGCAAGAGACCCAGTACTTC. This codes for CASSQYSEQETQYF.

The chain carries TRBV28 and TRBJ2-5, with 9 nucleotides matching TRBD1. This CDR3 has 16 residues. CDR1 and CDR2 from the germline V gene are MDHEN and SYDVKM. V gave up 3 bases and J gave up 5 bases; unmatched junction bases: 10. In DNA form, the CDR3 reads TGTGCCAGCAGTTTTCGACCGGGACAGGGTTGGGAGACCCAGTACTTC. Amino acids: CASSFRPGQGWETQYF.

The chain employs TRBV4-3 and TRBJ2-7; 11 nucleotides match TRBD2. The CDR3 runs 14 residues. With 1 base clipped from V and 4 bases from J, the junction kept 0 bases outside the gene matches. Germline CDR1 and CDR2: LGHNA and YSLEER. The CDR3 bases are TGCGCCAGCAGCCAAGCTAGCGGGAGGTACGAGCAGTACTTC. Translation: CASSQASGRYEQYF.

The chain employs TRBV10-3 and TRBJ1-3; tentative D call: TRBD1 (5 bases). Germline V gene sequence: CDR1 ENHRY, CDR2 SYGVKD. The CDR3 contains 17 residues. Trimming took 2 bases from V and 2 from J, leaving 16 bases between them. The CDR3, as DNA: TGTGCCATCAGTGAGCCTAAGGGGTCAGCCACTGGAAACACCATATATTTT. It is translated as CAISEPKGSATGNTIYF.

This clone occurred once. The chain couples TRBV28 to TRBJ1-2; D perhaps matches TRBD1 (6 bases). The germline gives CDR1 MDHEN, CDR2 SYDVKM. This CDR3 region has 13 residues. The V end lost 2 bases, the J end lost 8 bases, and 12 bases lay between the germline ends. This CDR3 reads CASSLTGGGGYTF. The CDR3 DNA reads TGTGCCAGCAGTTTAACGGGGGGCGGAGGCTACACCTTC.

The chain is built from TRBV28 and TRBJ2-7; 14 bases are shared with TRBD2. CDR1 and CDR2 from the germline V gene are MDHEN and SYDVKM. CDR3 length equals 19 residues. V shed 5 bases and J 4 bases; nucleotides not matched to a gene: 16. The DNA for the CDR3 is TGTGCCAGCAGTCATCACGAGCTGGGACTAGCGGGAGATTCTTACGAGCAGTACTTC. Amino acids: CASSHHELGLAGDSYEQYF.

The genes are TRBV6-1 and TRBJ1-2; a weak D match, TRBD1 (6 bases). This CDR3 is built from 16 residues. The germline V and J ends were trimmed by 1 base and 7 bases, with 19 bases remaining between them. Germline V gene data show CDR1 as MNHNS and CDR2 as SASEGT. CDR3 in DNA: TGTGCCAGCAGTGAAGAGCCGGCAGGGGTAATCACTGGCTACACCTTC. Its protein is CASSEEPAGVITGYTF.

This clone was detected only a few times. J is TRBJ2-3 and V is TRBV7-9; 14 nucleotides agree with TRBD2. Trimming removed 4 bases from V and 3 bases from J; junction bases left unmatched: 9. Germline CDR1 reads SEHNR; CDR2 reads FQNEAQ (reference sequence). This CDR3 is 18 amino acids long. As DNA, the CDR3 is TGTGCCAGCAGCTCAGGGACTAGCGGGAGTGAGGCGACAGATACGCAGTATTTT. It is translated as CASSSGTSGSEATDTQYF.

The genes are TRBV19 and TRBJ1-5, with D perhaps matching TRBD1 (5 bases). Deletions cut 5 bases from V and 0 bases from J, with 8 bases between. Germline V gene sequence: CDR1 LNHDA, CDR2 SQIVND (reference sequence). The CDR3 has 14 residues. CDR3: CASSFDSSNQPQHF. Here the CDR3 DNA reads TGTGCCAGTAGTTTCGACAGTAGCAATCAGCCCCAGCATTTT.

The genes are TRBV5-5 and TRBJ2-7, with 8 bases identical to TRBD1. Germline CDR1 and CDR2: SGHKS and YYEKEE (reference sequence). The CDR3 has 14 amino acids. The V segment lost 0 bases and the J segment 5 bases; nucleotides outside the gene matches: 4. The CDR3 spells CASSLAGQVHEQYF. CDR3 DNA sequence: TGTGCCAGCAGCTTGGCGGGACAGGTCCACGAGCAGTACTTC.

This chain connects TRBV5-6 to TRBJ1-1; D uncertain. V lost 2 bases to trimming and J lost 5 bases, with 7 bases between them. Germline V gene data show CDR1 as SGHDT and CDR2 as YYEEEE. The CDR3 has 12 amino acids. The CDR3 sequence: CASSFSRTEAFF. The CDR3 DNA reads TGTGCCAGCAGCTTTTCGAGGACTGAAGCTTTCTTT.

The chain combines TRBV7-6 with TRBJ2-3; TRBD2 might be the D (6 bases). The V end lost 2 bases, the J end lost 4 bases, and 10 bases lay between the germline ends. The CDR3 is 14 amino acids. In germline, CDR1 is SGHVS, CDR2 FNYEAQ. This chain's CDR3 is CASSLSGVADTQYF. DNA of the CDR3: TGTGCCAGCAGCTTATCGGGGGTGGCAGATACGCAGTATTTT.

This clone was seen only once. The chain couples TRBV4-3 to TRBJ2-7; 10 nucleotides agree with TRBD2. The CDR3 is made up of 16 amino acids. Trimming cost V 4 bases and J 3 bases; bases outside gene matches: 9. Germline lookup yields CDR1 LGHNA and CDR2 YSLEER. The CDR3 nucleotides are TGCGCCAGCAGCCCGTCAAGCGGGAGGGCCCTCTACGAGCAGTACTTC. This encodes CASSPSSGRALYEQYF.

The chain couples TRBV28 to TRBJ2-7; 7 nucleotides line up with TRBD1. The V segment lost 6 bases and the J segment 3 bases; nucleotides outside the gene matches: 11. Germline-derived CDR1 and CDR2 are MDHEN and SYDVKM. The CDR3 consists of 15 residues. Written as DNA, the CDR3 is TGTGCCAGCAGCAAAACCGGGACAGCCAGCTACGAGCAGTACTTC. The encoded protein is CASSKTGTASYEQYF.

The chain couples TRBV5-4 to TRBJ2-7, with no clear D. The CDR3 has 14 amino acids. Trimming removed 0 bases from V and 1 base from J, with 8 bases in between. Germline V lookup: CDR1 SGHNT, CDR2 YYREEE (reference sequence). The CDR3 bases are TGTGCCAGCAGCTTGGCCGGAGCGTCCTACGAGCAGTACTTC. It is translated as CASSLAGASYEQYF.

The chain uses TRBV27 and TRBJ1-1; D gene unclear. The V gene's germline CDR1 is MNHEY and CDR2 SMNVEV (reference sequence). Trimming removed 1 base at V and 4 bases at J, with 7 bases between. The CDR3 consists of 13 residues. The chain's CDR3 is CASSLYQATEAFF. The CDR3 DNA sequence: TGTGCCAGCAGTTTATATCAGGCCACTGAAGCTTTCTTT.

The V call is TRBV5-4, the J call TRBJ2-3; D not resolved. The CDR3 spans 15 residues. Trimming took 0 bases from V and 0 from J, leaving 8 bases between them. Germline V gives CDR1 SGHNT, CDR2 YYREEE (reference sequence). The CDR3 sequence is CASSLVGSSTDTQYF. Here the CDR3 DNA reads TGTGCCAGCAGCTTGGTAGGGTCTAGCACAGATACGCAGTATTTT. The complete variable domain, with remaining parts taken from reference TRBV5-4 and TRBJ2-3, reads ETGVTQSPTHLIKTRGQQVTLRCSSQSGHNTVSWYQQALGQGPQFIFQYYREEENGRGNFPPRFSGLQFPNYSSELNVNALELDDSALYLCASSLVGSSTDTQYFGPGTRLTVL.

The chain joins TRBV6-1 to TRBJ2-3; possible D gene TRBD2, 5 bases. The germline V gene encodes CDR1 MNHNS and CDR2 SASEGT. The V and J ends lost 6 bases and 1 base respectively, with 14 bases between them. This CDR3 is 15 amino acids long. CDR3 bases: TGTGCCAGCAGACCCGGGGTCATGGGCACAGATACGCAGTATTTT. Protein product: CASRPGVMGTDTQYF.

This clone was detected a few times. The rearrangement links TRBV19 to TRBJ2-3; D remains ambiguous. CDR1 is LNHDA, CDR2 SQIVND, per germline (reference sequence). This CDR3 has 13 residues. Deletions cut 3 bases from V and 5 bases from J, with 9 bases between. The CDR3 DNA reads TGTGCCAGTAGTATTGTTGGCGGAGATACGCAGTATTTT. This codes for CASSIVGGDTQYF.

The genes are TRBV4-3 and TRBJ2-7; no clear D gene. CDR3 length: 14 residues. The ends were cut back, 1 base at V and 4 bases at J, with 11 bases in the middle. The germline gives CDR1 LGHNA, CDR2 YSLEER. The CDR3 region has the DNA TGCGCCAGCAGCCAAGGTCTAGGCGGATACGAGCAGTACTTC. Protein: CASSQGLGGYEQYF.

The rearrangement links TRBV7-3 to TRBJ2-1; D assignment may be TRBD1 or TRBD2 (5 bases each). The germline gives CDR1 SGHTA, CDR2 FQGTGA. Trimming removed 1 base from V and 3 bases from J, with 10 bases in between. CDR3 size: 15 residues. In DNA form, the CDR3 reads TGTGCCAGCAGCTTAAATCAGGGAGTCTACAATGAGCAGTTCTTC. Amino acids: CASSLNQGVYNEQFF.

The rearrangement links TRBV19 to TRBJ1-1; D gene unclear. Germline CDR1 is LNHDA and CDR2 is SQIVND (reference sequence). This CDR3 is 14 amino acids long. The V gene lost 1 base and the J gene lost 4 bases, with 10 bases spanning the gap. In DNA form, the CDR3 reads TGTGCCAGTAGTATAGGCCCGTGGGGCACTGAAGCTTTCTTT. It encodes CASSIGPWGTEAFF.

This clone has only one observation. The chain carries TRBV10-3 and TRBJ1-2; D is unclear. The germline V and J ends were trimmed by 3 bases and 1 base, with 9 bases remaining between them. CDR1 is ENHRY, CDR2 SYGVKD, per germline. CDR3 length: 14 amino acids. CDR3: CAISDAVLNYGYTF. In nucleotides, the CDR3 is TGTGCCATCAGTGACGCGGTCCTTAACTATGGCTACACCTTC.

This CDR3 reads CASSLNARETQYF. The CDR3 DNA reads as TGTGCCAGCAGCTTAAATGCCAGGGAGACCCAGTACTTC. This chain links TRBV7-7 with TRBJ2-5; unclear D gene. The CDR3 is 13 residues long. V was pared by 2 bases and J by 5 bases, with 9 bases between. Germline V lookup: CDR1 SSHAT, CDR2 FNYEAQ (reference sequence).

This CDR3 is CASSPGSYNEQFF. CDR3 bases: TGTGCCAGCAGTCCCGGCTCCTACAATGAGCAGTTCTTC. The chain employs TRBV27 and TRBJ2-1; D unclear. V lost 5 bases and J 0 bases, leaving 5 bases between the germline ends. The CDR3 extends over 13 amino acids. The germline V gene encodes CDR1 MNHEY and CDR2 SMNVEV (reference sequence).

V and J are TRBV7-9 and TRBJ1-1; 11 bases line up with TRBD1. CDR1 and CDR2 (germline): SEHNR, FQNEAQ (reference sequence). Trimming removed 6 bases from V and 6 bases from J; junction bases left unmatched: 3. The CDR3 loop spans 13 amino acids. CDR3 bases: TGTGCCAGCAGTTGGACAGGGGGCCCTGAAGCTTTCTTT. As protein: CASSWTGGPEAFF. The full variable domain, with the rest looked up from reference TRBV7-9 and TRBJ1-1, is DTGVSQNPRHKITKRGQNVTFRCDPISEHNRLYWYRQTLGQGPEFLTYFQNEAQLEKSRLLSDRFSAERPKGSFSTLEIQRTEQGDSAMYLCASSWTGGPEAFFGQGTRLTVV.

The chain employs TRBV5-5 and TRBJ2-3, with 7 bases aligning to TRBD2. The CDR3 totals 14 residues. Trimming cost V 0 bases and J 4 bases; bases outside gene matches: 2. Looked up from germline, CDR1 is SGHKS and CDR2 is YYEKEE (reference sequence). Here the CDR3 DNA reads TGTGCCAGCAGCTTGGGCGCGGGGGCAGATACGCAGTATTTT. This gives the protein CASSLGAGADTQYF.

The rearrangement uses TRBV7-6 and TRBJ2-7; 9 nucleotides match TRBD1. The CDR3 runs 16 residues. In germline, CDR1 is SGHVS, CDR2 FNYEAQ. V shed 5 bases, J shed 2 bases, and the junction held 10 bases outside the gene matches. In DNA form, the CDR3 reads TGTGCCAGCAGCCCCTCTACGGGACAGGGAACCTACGAGCAGTACTTC. Translating gives CASSPSTGQGTYEQYF.

This clone has just one count. The V call is TRBV6-1, the J call TRBJ2-7; the D is unclear. The CDR3 runs to 13 residues. Trimming cost V 4 bases and J 2 bases, with 9 bases left between them. Germline V gene data show CDR1 as MNHNS and CDR2 as SASEGT. The CDR3: CASSVSRTYEQYF. The DNA for the CDR3 is TGTGCCAGCAGTGTAAGCAGAACCTACGAGCAGTACTTC.